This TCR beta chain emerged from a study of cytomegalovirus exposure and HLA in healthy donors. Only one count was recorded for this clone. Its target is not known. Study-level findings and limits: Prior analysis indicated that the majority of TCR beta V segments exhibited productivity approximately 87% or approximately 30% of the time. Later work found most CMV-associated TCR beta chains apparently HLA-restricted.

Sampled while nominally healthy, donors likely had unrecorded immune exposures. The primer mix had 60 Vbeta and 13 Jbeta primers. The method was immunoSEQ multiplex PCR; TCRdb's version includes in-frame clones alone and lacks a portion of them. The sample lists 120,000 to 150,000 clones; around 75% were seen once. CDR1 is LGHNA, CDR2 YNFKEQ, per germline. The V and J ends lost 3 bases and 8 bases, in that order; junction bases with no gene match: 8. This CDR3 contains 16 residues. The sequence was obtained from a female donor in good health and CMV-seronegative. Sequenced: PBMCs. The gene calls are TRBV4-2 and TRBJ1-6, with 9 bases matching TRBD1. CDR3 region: CASSHTSGTGYSPLHF. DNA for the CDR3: TGTGCCAGCAGCCACACCTCGGGGACAGGGTATTCACCCCTCCACTTT.